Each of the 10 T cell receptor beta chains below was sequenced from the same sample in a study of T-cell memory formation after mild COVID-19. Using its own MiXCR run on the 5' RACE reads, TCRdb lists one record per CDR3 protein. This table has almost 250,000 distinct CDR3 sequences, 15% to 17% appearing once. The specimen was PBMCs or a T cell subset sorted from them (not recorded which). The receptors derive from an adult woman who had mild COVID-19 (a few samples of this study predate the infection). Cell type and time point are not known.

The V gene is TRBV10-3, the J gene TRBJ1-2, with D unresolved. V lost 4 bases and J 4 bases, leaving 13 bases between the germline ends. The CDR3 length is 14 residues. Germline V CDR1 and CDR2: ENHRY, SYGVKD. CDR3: CAISVSGKGYGYTF. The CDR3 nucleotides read TGTGCCATCAGTGTATCTGGGAAGGGCTATGGCTACACCTTC.

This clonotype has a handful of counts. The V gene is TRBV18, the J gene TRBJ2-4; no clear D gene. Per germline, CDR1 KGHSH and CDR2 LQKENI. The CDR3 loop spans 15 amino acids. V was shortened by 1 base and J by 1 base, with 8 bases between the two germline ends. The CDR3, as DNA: TGTGCCAGCTCACCACAGGAGTCGGCCAAAAACATTCAGTACTTC. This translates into CASSPQESAKNIQYF. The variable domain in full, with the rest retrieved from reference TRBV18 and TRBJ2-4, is NAGVMQNPRHLVRRRGQEARLRCSPMKGHSHVYWYRQLPEEGLKFMVYLQKENIIDESGMPKERFSAEFPKEGPSILRIQQVVRGDSAAYFCASSPQESAKNIQYFGAGTRLSVL.

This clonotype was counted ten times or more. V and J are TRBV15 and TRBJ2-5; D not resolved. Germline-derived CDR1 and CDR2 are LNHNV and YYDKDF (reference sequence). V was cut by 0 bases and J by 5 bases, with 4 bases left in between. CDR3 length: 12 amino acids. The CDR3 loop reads CATSRDWETQYF. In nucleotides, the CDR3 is TGTGCCACCAGCAGAGATTGGGAGACCCAGTACTTC.

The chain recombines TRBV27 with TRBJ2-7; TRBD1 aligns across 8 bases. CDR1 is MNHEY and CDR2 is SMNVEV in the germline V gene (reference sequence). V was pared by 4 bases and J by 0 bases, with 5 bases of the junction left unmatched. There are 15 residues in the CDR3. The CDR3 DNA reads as TGTGCCAGCAGTTCCAAAGGGACAGGCTCCTACGAGCAGTACTTC. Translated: CASSSKGTGSYEQYF.

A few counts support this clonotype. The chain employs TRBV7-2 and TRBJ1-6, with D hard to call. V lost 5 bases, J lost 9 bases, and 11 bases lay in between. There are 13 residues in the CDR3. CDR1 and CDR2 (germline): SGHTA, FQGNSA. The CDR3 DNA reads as TGTGCCAGCAGCCCGCTGGTGCCTTCACCCCTCCACTTT. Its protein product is CASSPLVPSPLHF.

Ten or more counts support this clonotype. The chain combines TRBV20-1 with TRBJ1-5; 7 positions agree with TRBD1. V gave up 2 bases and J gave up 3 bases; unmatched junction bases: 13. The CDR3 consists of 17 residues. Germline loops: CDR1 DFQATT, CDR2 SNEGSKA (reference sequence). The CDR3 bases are TGCAGTGCTAGACCCTTCCAGGGGACAGTAGTCAATCAGCCCCAGCATTTT. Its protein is CSARPFQGTVVNQPQHF.

CDR3 DNA: TGTGCCTGGAGGAGGGACAGAGGCTCTGGAAACACCATATATTTT. Translated: CAWRRDRGSGNTIYF. This sequence joins TRBV30 and TRBJ1-3; 7 bases match TRBD1. Trimming removed 3 bases from V and 0 bases from J; junction bases left unmatched: 5. CDR3 size: 15 residues. CDR1 GTSNPN and CDR2 SVGIG come from the germline V gene (reference sequence). The whole variable domain, filled in from reference TRBV30 and TRBJ1-3, reads SQTIHQWPATLVQPVGSPLSLECTVEGTSNPNLYWYRQAAGRGLQLLFYSVGIGQISSEVPQNLSASRPQDRQFILSSKKLLLSDSGFYLCAWRRDRGSGNTIYFGEGSWLTVV.

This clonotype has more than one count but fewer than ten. The CDR3 protein is CASRSLRDSYEQYF. CDR3 nucleotide sequence: TGTGCCAGCAGATCCCTCAGGGACTCCTACGAGCAGTACTTC. This chain joins TRBV27 and TRBJ2-7; the D gene is possibly TRBD1 (5 bases). Germline CDR1 reads MNHEY; CDR2 reads SMNVEV (reference sequence). This CDR3 is built from 14 residues. V lost 6 bases and J 0 bases, leaving 12 bases between the germline ends.

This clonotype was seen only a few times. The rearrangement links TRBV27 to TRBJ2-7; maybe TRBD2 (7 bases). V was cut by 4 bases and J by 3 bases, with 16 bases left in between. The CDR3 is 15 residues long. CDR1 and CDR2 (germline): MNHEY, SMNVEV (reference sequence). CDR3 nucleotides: TGTGCCAGCAGTTCACGGCCAGCGGGACACTACGAGCAGTACTTC. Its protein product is CASSSRPAGHYEQYF.

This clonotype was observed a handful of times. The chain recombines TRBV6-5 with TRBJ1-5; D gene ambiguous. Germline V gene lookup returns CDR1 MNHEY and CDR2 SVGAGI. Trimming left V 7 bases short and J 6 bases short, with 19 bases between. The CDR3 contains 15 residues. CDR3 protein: CASTHLPWEGQPQHF. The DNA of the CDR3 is TGTGCCAGCACCCACCTCCCGTGGGAGGGTCAGCCCCAGCATTTT.